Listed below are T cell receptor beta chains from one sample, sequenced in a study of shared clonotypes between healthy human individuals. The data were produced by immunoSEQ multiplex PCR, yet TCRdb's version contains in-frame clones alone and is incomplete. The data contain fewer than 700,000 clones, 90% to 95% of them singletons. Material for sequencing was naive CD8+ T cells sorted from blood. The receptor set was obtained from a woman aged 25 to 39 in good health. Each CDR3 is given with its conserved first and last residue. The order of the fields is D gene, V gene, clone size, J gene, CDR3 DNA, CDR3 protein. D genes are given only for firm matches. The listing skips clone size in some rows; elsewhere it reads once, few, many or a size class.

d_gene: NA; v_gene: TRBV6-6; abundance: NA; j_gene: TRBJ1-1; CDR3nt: TGTGCCAGCAGCATAGATAACACTGAAGCTTTCTTT; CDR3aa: CASSIDNTEAFF
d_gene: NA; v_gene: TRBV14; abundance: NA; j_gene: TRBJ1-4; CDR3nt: TGTGCCAGCAGCCTCACAGGGCATCTAGGAGAAAAACTGTTTTTT; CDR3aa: CASSLTGHLGEKLFF
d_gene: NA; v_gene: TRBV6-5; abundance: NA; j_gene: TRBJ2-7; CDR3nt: TGTGCCAGCAGTTACTCGGTTGGACAGAACTCCTACGAGCAGTACTTC; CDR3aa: CASSYSVGQNSYEQYF
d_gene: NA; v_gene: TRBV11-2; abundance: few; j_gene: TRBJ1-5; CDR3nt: TGTGCCAGCAGCTTAAGTGGAGAGGGAAGTCAGCCCCAGCATTTT; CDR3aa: CASSLSGEGSQPQHF
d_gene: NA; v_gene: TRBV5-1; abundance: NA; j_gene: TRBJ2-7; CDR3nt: TGCGCCAGCAGCTCCAGGACAGATACCTACGAGCAGTACTTC; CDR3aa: CASSSRTDTYEQYF
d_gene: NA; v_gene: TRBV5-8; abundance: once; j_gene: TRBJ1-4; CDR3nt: TGTGCCAGCAGCTGGCCCAGTCAAGGGACTAATGAAAAACTGTTTTTT; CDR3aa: CASSWPSQGTNEKLFF
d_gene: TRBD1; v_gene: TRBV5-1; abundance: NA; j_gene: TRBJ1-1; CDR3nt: TGCGCCAGCAGCTGGACAGGGGAAGGGAACACTGAAGCTTTCTTT; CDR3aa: CASSWTGEGNTEAFF
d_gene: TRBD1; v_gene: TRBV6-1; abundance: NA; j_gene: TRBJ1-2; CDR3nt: TGTGCCAGCAGGCCAGTGGGACAGATTAATGGCTACACCTTC; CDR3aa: CASRPVGQINGYTF
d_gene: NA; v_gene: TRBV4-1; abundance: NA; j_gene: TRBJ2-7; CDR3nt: TGCGCCTTAAGGAAGGACTTCCCTGCCTACGAGCAGTACTTC; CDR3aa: CALRKDFPAYEQYF
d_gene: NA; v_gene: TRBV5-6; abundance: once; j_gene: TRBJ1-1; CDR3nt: TGTGCCAGCACCGATCGAGGCCTCCTGATGAACACTGAAGCTTTCTTT; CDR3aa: CASTDRGLLMNTEAFF
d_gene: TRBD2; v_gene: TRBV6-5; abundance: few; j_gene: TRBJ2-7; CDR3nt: TGTGCCAGCAGCTTGGGGGGGGAGCAGTACTTC; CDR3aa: CASSLGGEQYF
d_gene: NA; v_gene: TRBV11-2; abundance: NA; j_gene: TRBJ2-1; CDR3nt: TGTGCCAGCAGCTTAGTGAGTCTAGCAGGCGATGAGCAGTTCTTC; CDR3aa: CASSLVSLAGDEQFF
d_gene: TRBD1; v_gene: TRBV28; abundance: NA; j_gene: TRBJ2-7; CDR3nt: TGTGCCAGCAGGAAGACAGGGACCTACGAGCAGTACTTC; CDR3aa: CASRKTGTYEQYF
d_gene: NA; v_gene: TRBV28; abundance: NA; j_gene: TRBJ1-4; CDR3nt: TGTGCCAGCAGTTACAGGCCTGAAAAACTGTTTTTT; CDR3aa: CASSYRPEKLFF
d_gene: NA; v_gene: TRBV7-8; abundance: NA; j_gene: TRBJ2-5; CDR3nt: TGTGCCAGCAGCTTAGGAGGACGATGGGGCCAAGAGACCCAGTACTTC; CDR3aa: CASSLGGRWGQETQYF
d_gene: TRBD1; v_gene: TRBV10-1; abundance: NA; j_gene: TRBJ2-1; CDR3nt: TGCGCCAGCACGGGGACAGGGGACAATGAGCAGTTCTTC; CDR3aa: CASTGTGDNEQFF
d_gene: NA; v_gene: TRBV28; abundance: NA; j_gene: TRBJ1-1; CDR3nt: TGTGCCAGCAGTTGGACACTGAACACTGAAGCTTTCTTT; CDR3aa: CASSWTLNTEAFF
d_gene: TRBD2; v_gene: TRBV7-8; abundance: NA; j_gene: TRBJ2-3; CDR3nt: TGTGCCAGCAGCTTCGATCTAGCGGGAGTCCCAGATACGCAGTATTTT; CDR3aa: CASSFDLAGVPDTQYF
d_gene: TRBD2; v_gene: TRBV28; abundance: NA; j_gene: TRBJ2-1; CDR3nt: TGTGCCAGCAGTCTTAGCGGGAGGAACAATGAGCAGTTCTTC; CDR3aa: CASSLSGRNNEQFF
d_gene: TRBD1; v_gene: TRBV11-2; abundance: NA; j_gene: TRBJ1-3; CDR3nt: TGTGCCAGCAGCTTGCTACAGGGGGCTGGTAGAAACACCATATATTTT; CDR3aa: CASSLLQGAGRNTIYF
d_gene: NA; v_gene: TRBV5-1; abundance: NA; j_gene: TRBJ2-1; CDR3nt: TGCGCCACCCGCTACTCCGTTAGTGATGAGCAGTTCTTC; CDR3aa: CATRYSVSDEQFF
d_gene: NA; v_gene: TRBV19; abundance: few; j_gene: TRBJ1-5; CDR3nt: TGTGCCAGTAGTAACAGCAATCAGCCCCAGCATTTT; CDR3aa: CASSNSNQPQHF
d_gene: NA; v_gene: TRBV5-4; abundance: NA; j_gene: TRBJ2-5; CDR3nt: TGTGCCGAACGGGACCTGGGGCAAGAGACCCAGTACTTC; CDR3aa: CAERDLGQETQYF
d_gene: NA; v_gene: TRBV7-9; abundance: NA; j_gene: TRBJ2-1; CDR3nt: TGTGCCAGCAGCCAGGACTGGAGCTCCTACAATGAGCAGTTCTTC; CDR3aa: CASSQDWSSYNEQFF
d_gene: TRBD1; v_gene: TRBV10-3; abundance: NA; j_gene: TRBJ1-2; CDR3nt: TGTGCCATCAGTGTACCGGGACAGGGGGATGGCTACACCTTC; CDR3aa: CAISVPGQGDGYTF
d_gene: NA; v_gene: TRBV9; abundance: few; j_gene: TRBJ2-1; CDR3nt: TGTGCCAGCAGCGTAGCTGCGGCTCTCTCCTACAATGAGCAGTTCTTC; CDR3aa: CASSVAAALSYNEQFF
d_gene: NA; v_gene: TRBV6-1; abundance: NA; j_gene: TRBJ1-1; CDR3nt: TGTGCCAGCAGTGAAGGAAGCGGTGAAGCTTTCTTT; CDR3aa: CASSEGSGEAFF
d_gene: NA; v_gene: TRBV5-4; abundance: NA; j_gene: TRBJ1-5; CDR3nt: TGTGCCAGCAGCACGGGGGGGGATCAGCCCCAGCATTTT; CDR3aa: CASSTGGDQPQHF
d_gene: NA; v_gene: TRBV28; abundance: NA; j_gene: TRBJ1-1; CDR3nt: TGTGCCAGCCTCGGGCGCCGTAAAAAGCCCAAAGCTTTCTTT; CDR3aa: CASLGRRKKPKAFF
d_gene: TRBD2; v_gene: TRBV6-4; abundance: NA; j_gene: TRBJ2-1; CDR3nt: TGTGCCAGCAGTGACGGGGACGGGGGGGGACTCTACAATGAGCAGTTCTTC; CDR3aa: CASSDGDGGGLYNEQFF
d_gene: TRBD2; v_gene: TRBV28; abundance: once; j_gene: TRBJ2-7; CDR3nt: TGTGCCAGCATGGGAGGGAGTGAGGAGCAGTACTTC; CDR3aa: CASMGGSEEQYF